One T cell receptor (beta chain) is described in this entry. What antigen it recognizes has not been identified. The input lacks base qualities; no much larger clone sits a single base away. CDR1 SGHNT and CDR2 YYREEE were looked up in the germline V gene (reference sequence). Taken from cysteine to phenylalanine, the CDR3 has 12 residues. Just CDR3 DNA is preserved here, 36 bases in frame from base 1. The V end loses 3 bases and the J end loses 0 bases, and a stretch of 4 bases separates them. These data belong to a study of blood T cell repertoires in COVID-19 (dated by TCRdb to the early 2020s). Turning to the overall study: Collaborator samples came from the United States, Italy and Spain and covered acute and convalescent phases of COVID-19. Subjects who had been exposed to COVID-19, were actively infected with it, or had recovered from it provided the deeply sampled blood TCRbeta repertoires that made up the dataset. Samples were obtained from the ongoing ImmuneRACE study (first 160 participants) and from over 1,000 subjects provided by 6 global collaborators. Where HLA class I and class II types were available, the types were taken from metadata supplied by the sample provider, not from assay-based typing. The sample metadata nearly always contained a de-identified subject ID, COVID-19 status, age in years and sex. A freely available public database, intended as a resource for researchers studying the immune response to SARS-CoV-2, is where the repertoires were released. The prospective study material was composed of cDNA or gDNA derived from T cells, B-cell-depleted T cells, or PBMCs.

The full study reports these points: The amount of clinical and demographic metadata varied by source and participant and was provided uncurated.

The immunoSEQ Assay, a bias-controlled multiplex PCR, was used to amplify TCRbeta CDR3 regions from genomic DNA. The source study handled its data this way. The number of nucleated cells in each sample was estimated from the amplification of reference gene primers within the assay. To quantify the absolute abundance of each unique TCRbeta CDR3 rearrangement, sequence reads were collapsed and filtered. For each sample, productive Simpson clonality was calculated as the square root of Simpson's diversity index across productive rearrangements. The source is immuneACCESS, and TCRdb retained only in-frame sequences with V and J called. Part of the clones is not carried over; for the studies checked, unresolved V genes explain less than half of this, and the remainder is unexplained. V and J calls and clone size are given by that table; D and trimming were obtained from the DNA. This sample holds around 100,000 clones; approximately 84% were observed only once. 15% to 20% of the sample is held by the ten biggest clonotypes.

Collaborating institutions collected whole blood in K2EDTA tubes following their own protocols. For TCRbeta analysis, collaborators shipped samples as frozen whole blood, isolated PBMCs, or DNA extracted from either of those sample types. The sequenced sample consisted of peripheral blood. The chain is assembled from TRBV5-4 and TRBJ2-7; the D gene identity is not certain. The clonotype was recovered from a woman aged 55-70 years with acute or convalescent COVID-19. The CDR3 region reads CASSSSSYEQYF. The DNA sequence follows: TGTGCCAGCAGCTCGAGCTCCTACGAGCAGTACTTC.